The 8 T cell receptor beta chains below come from one sample, sequenced in a study of T cell repertoires in cytomegalovirus infection. TCRdb independently ran MiXCR on the reads; one entry per CDR3 protein. The data show about 740,000 distinct CDR3 sequences, with around 31% seen just once and 15% to 20% held by the top ten. These TCRs' antigens remain unknown. The sample consisted of cultured PBMCs, taken from culture after CMV antigen stimulation. The receptors stem from a human donor in good health (CMV status not recorded). Some clones in this sample may be carry-over from other donors' samples.

The rearrangement joins TRBV10-3 to TRBJ2-2; TRBD1 matches at 9 bases. The CDR3 consists of 15 residues. From germline, CDR1 is ENHRY and CDR2 SYGVKD. With V trimmed by 10 bases and J by 5 bases, 11 bases remained unmatched. DNA of the CDR3: TGTGCCACCGGGAGCGGGACAGGGTGGACCGGGGAGCTGTTTTTT. Its translation is CATGSGTGWTGELFF.

This rearrangement joins TRBV10-3 to TRBJ1-2; unclear D gene. From germline, CDR1 is ENHRY and CDR2 SYGVKD. The CDR3 spans 13 residues. V was shortened by 3 bases and J by 4 bases, with 9 bases between the two germline ends. The CDR3 sequence is CAISDAASYGYTF. In nucleotides, the CDR3 is TGTGCCATCAGTGACGCAGCATCCTATGGCTACACCTTC.

This clonotype was seen at least ten times. The chain employs TRBV7-2 and TRBJ2-7; 7 bases map to TRBD1. In germline, CDR1 is SGHTA, CDR2 FQGNSA. This CDR3 comprises 14 residues. Trimming at V came to 5 bases and at J to 3 bases, leaving 7 bases not matched to a gene. In DNA, the CDR3 is TGTGCCAGCAGCCCGCGACAGGGTATCTACGAGCAGTACTTC. It yields the protein CASSPRQGIYEQYF.

This clonotype was seen a few times. The rearrangement joins TRBV7-2 to TRBJ1-6; unclear D gene. Per the germline V gene, CDR1 is SGHTA and CDR2 is FQGNSA. Trimming took off 8 bases at V and 5 bases at J, with 7 bases between the two ends. This CDR3 is built from 12 residues. The CDR3, as DNA: TGTGCCAGCGAACAGAATAATTCACCCCTCCACTTT. Protein sequence: CASEQNNSPLHF.

This clonotype showed up just a few times. The rearrangement uses TRBV24-1 and TRBJ2-2, with a tentative D call TRBD2 (6 bases). Trimming left V 8 bases short and J 1 base short, with 13 bases between. CDR1 is KGHDR and CDR2 is SFDVKD in the germline V gene. The CDR3 has 15 residues. The CDR3 spells CATMDPAGNTGELFF. CDR3 DNA sequence: TGTGCCACCATGGATCCAGCGGGGAACACCGGGGAGCTGTTTTTT.

This clonotype was detected only a few times. The V gene is TRBV7-2, the J gene TRBJ2-5, with D perhaps matching TRBD1 or TRBD2 (5 bases each). This CDR3 spans 15 amino acids. Germline V gene data show CDR1 as SGHTA and CDR2 as FQGNSA. With 5 bases removed from V and 4 bases from J, the gap between germline ends came to 17 bases. CDR3 loop: CASSPGTLRGETQYF. The CDR3 nucleotides read TGTGCCAGCAGCCCGGGGACCCTCCGAGGAGAGACCCAGTACTTC.

The chain recombines TRBV5-6 with TRBJ2-3, with TRBD2 matching over 10 bases. This CDR3 has 17 amino acids. Losses at the gene ends were 0 bases for V and 4 bases for J; bases not matched to a gene: 8. In germline, CDR1 is SGHDT, CDR2 YYEEEE. For the CDR3, the DNA is TGTGCCAGCAGCTTGGCCAAGCTAGCGGGAGCGTCAGATACGCAGTATTTT. Translation: CASSLAKLAGASDTQYF.

As to this clonotype: This may arise from a read error, as a much more abundant clone is one base away. The chain combines TRBV7-2 with TRBJ1-3; a weak D match, TRBD1 (5 bases). The CDR3 length is 16 residues. Germline CDR1 SGHTA, CDR2 FQGNSA. In DNA form, the CDR3 reads TGTGCCAGCAGCTCATACCGGGACGGGGGGAAGAACACCCTATATTTT. Its protein product is CASSSYRDGGKNTLYF.